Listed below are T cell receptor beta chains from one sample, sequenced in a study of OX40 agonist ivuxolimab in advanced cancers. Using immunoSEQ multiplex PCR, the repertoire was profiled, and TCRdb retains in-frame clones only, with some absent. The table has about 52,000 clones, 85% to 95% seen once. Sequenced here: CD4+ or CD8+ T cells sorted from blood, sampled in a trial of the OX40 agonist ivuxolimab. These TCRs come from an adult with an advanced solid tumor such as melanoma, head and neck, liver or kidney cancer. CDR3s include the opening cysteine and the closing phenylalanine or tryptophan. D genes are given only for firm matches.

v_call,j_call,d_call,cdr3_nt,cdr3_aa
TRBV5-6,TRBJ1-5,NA,TGTGCCAGCAGCTTGTTGGGTAGCAATCAGCCCCAGCATTTT,CASSLLGSNQPQHF
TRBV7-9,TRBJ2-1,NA,TGTGCCAGCAGCCCTCTAGCTGGGTCCCAGGTGAATTACAATGAGCAGTTCTTC,CASSPLAGSQVNYNEQFF
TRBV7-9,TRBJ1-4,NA,TGTGCCAGCAGCTTAGACGGTGAAAAACTGTTTTTT,CASSLDGEKLFF
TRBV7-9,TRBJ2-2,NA,TGTGCCAGCAGCCGAGTCCTTGCCGGGGAGCTGTTTTTT,CASSRVLAGELFF
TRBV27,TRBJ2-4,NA,TGTGCCAGCAGTGAATTCGCAGGGCAGAAAAACATTCAGTACTTC,CASSEFAGQKNIQYF
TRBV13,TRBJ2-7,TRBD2,TGTGCCAGCAGCTTAGAACTAGCGAATAACGAGCAGTACTTC,CASSLELANNEQYF
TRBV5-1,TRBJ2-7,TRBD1,TGCGCCAGCAGCTGGGACAGGGGCCCCTACGAGCAGTACTTC,CASSWDRGPYEQYF
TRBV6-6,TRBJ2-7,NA,TGTGCCGGCAGTTACTCGTACGAGCAGTACTTC,CAGSYSYEQYF
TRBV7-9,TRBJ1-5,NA,TGTGCCAGCAGCCTACCCAGTAGCAATCAGCCCCAGCATTTT,CASSLPSSNQPQHF
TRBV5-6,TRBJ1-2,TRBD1,TGTGCCAGCAGCTTGGGCGACAGGGGAGCTAACTATGGCTACACCTTC,CASSLGDRGANYGYTF
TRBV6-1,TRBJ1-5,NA,TGTGCCAGCAGTGAGTTGATGGGATTGGGGCAGCCCCAGCATTTT,CASSELMGLGQPQHF